The clone carrying this T cell receptor beta chain was detected many times. Its antigen is as yet unknown. The data are from a study of T-cell reconstitution after alpha-beta-depleted transplantation in children. Whole-study results and caveats: Reportedly, only several hundred clones from non-depleted graft cells drove alpha-beta T-cell counts at about two months. Some patients showed high day-60 TCRbeta diversity, which derived from surviving recipient T cells and thymic progenitors. One year post-transplant, T-cell counts and diversity were largely derived from T cells produced anew.

The ends were cut back, 3 bases at V and 6 bases at J, with 6 bases in the middle. CDR3 length: 11 residues. Researchers prepared the TCRbeta library using unique molecular identifiers, the study reports. TCRdb fed the PCR reads into MiXCR, producing one record per CDR3 protein. The sample has hundreds of thousands of distinct CDR3 sequences; roughly 14% are singletons. The origin of this receptor is a girl aged 2-15 years with congenital amegakaryocytic thrombocytopenia, due to receive a stem cell transplant. The genes are TRBV12-3 or TRBV12-4 and TRBJ2-7; D is unresolved. Sequenced here: PBMCs, sampled before TCRalphabeta/CD19-depleted stem cell transplant. CDR3 DNA sequence: TGTGCCAGCAGTTTTCTCTCCGAGCAGTACTTC. This codes for CASSFLSEQYF.